This T cell receptor (beta chain) was sequenced in a study of cytomegalovirus exposure and HLA in healthy donors. Study observations and caveats: The investigators catalogued 150 or so TCR beta chains as cytomegalovirus-associated.

Germline V gene data show CDR1 as SGHVS and CDR2 as FQNEAQ. CDR3 length equals 15 residues. The V end lost 5 bases, the J end lost 6 bases, and 16 bases lay between the germline ends. Primers for the PCR totalled 60 Vbeta and 13 Jbeta. Method: immunoSEQ multiplex PCR; TCRdb's copy keeps in-frame clones and lacks some. In the table there are about 110,000 clones, 70% of which are singletons. This clone was observed a handful of times. Its antigen is unknown. Whereas donors were nominally healthy upon sampling, unrecorded immune exposures were probable. This receptor was taken from a middle-aged man in good health and CMV-seropositive. This chain links TRBV7-8 with TRBJ2-2; the D gene is possibly TRBD2 (5 bases). The source material was PBMCs. CDR3 nucleotides: TGTGCCAGCAGCCCCTCTCGGGGATTTTCCGGGGAGCTGTTTTTT. It translates to CASSPSRGFSGELFF.